The clone carrying this TCR beta chain was recorded at least ten times. The data were obtained in a study of T cells in Graves' hyperthyroidism and ophthalmopathy. Study as a whole: The blood sample was taken at first diagnosis, before treatment began.

CDR1 is LGHDT, CDR2 YNNKEL, per germline (reference sequence). The CDR3 is 15 residues long. With 2 bases clipped from V and 5 bases from J, the junction kept 6 bases outside the gene matches. TCR beta CDR3 regions were amplified from RNA. A first-round RT-PCR of the TCR CDR3 used the HTBI primer set. From the multiplex PCR reads, TCRdb called clonotypes with MiXCR, one entry per CDR3 protein. The data hold about 600,000 distinct CDR3 sequences, with about a sixth observed a single time. The sequenced material came from blood. The rearrangement joins TRBV3-1 to TRBJ1-1; 9 bases line up with TRBD1. This sequence originates from a woman aged 40 to 50 with Graves' ophthalmopathy. The chain's CDR3 is CASSQPTGGWTEAFF. In DNA, the CDR3 is TGTGCCAGCAGCCAACCTACAGGGGGCTGGACTGAAGCTTTCTTT.